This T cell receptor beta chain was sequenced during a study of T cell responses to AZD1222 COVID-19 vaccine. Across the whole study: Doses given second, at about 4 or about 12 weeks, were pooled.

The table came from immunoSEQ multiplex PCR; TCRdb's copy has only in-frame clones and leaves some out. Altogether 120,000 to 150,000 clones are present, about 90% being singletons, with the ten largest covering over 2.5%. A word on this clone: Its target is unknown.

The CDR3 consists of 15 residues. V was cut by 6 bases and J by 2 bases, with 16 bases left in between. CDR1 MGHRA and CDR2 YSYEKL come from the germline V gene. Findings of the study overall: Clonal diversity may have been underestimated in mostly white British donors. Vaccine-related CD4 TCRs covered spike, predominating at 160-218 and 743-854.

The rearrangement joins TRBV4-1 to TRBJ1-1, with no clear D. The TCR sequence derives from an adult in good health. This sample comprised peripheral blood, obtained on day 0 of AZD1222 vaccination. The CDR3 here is CASSQNEGINTEAFF. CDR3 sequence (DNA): TGCGCCAGCAGTCAAAACGAGGGAATAAACACTGAAGCTTTCTTT.